The 14 T cell receptor beta chains in this list originate from one sample, sequenced in a study of blood T cell repertoires in COVID-19. Generated by immunoSEQ multiplex PCR, the TCRdb table keeps only in-frame clones and is missing some. The repertoire includes about 320,000 clones, about 91% of them detected once, and under 2% sits in the top ten. The sample was peripheral blood. These receptors were obtained from a woman between 25 and 40 years old with COVID-19, enrolled during active disease.

The chain employs TRBV6-5 and TRBJ2-7; 12 bases are a match to TRBD1. This CDR3 has 15 residues. The V gene's germline CDR1 is MNHEY and CDR2 SVGAGI. Trimming at V came to 6 bases and at J to 6 bases, leaving 9 bases not matched to a gene. CDR3 sequence (DNA): TGTGCCAGCAGCCCCAGCCGGGACAGGGGGCTCGAGCAGTACTTC. Translation gives CASSPSRDRGLEQYF.

This chain uses TRBV12-3 or TRBV12-4 with TRBJ1-1; perhaps TRBD1 as D (5 bases). This CDR3 is 13 amino acids long. V dropped 5 bases and J dropped 1 base, with 8 bases sitting between them. The CDR3 here is CASSTDRNTEAFF. The CDR3, as DNA: TGTGCCAGCAGTACCGACAGGAACACTGAAGCTTTCTTT.

The chain joins TRBV6-5 to TRBJ1-1, with D possibly TRBD1 on 5 matching bases. CDR1 and CDR2 from the germline V gene are MNHEY and SVGAGI. The CDR3 totals 13 residues. V was trimmed by 6 bases and J by 5 bases, leaving 13 bases between them. In nucleotides, the CDR3 is TGTGCCAGCAGCCCCCGAACAGGAACTGAAGCTTTCTTT. Residues: CASSPRTGTEAFF.

This clone was counted once. V gene TRBV18 combines with J gene TRBJ1-5, with 9 bases matching TRBD1. CDR1 and CDR2 (germline): KGHSH, LQKENI. After removal of 6 bases from V and 5 bases from J, the junction contained 8 bases not matched to a gene. This CDR3 comprises 15 residues. The CDR3 nucleotides are TGTGCCAGCTCGGTTACAGGGGGCGCGGATCAGCCCCAGCATTTT. Protein sequence: CASSVTGGADQPQHF.

This clone showed up just a few times. The chain has TRBV18 and TRBJ2-3; TRBD2 agrees at 8 bases. Germline V gene data show CDR1 as KGHSH and CDR2 as LQKENI. The V and J ends lost 5 bases and 4 bases, in that order; junction bases with no gene match: 14. This CDR3 comprises 17 residues. DNA of the CDR3: TGTGCCAGCTCATCCCGAGGGGCTAGCGGGTTCCCAGATACGCAGTATTTT. This codes for CASSSRGASGFPDTQYF.

The J gene is TRBJ1-3, the V gene TRBV2; no definite D call. CDR3 size: 14 residues. V was pared by 4 bases and J by 0 bases, with 7 bases between. Germline CDR1 reads SNHLY; CDR2 reads FYNNEI. The CDR3 reads CASSASSSGNTIYF. For the CDR3, the DNA is TGTGCCAGCAGTGCGTCTAGCTCTGGAAACACCATATATTTT.

This chain uses TRBV7-9 with TRBJ1-4; TRBD1 matches at 7 bases. CDR1 and CDR2 from the germline V gene are SEHNR and FQNEAQ (reference sequence). The CDR3 runs to 14 residues. Trimming at V came to 5 bases and at J to 5 bases, leaving 5 bases not matched to a gene. The DNA for the CDR3 is TGTGCCAGCAGCGACAGGGTAGGGAATGAAAAACTGTTTTTT. This codes for CASSDRVGNEKLFF.

This rearrangement joins TRBV7-2 to TRBJ1-3; a possible D gene is TRBD1 (5 bases). Germline V gene data show CDR1 as SGHTA and CDR2 as FQGNSA. This CDR3 spans 15 amino acids. The germline V and J ends were trimmed by 4 bases and 7 bases, with 17 bases remaining between them. This chain's CDR3 is CASSSTPGGGNTIYF. The DNA for the CDR3 is TGTGCCAGCAGCTCGACTCCGGGGGGGGGTAACACCATATATTTT.

The V gene is TRBV7-2, the J gene TRBJ1-1; 9 nucleotides align to TRBD1. The CDR3 totals 14 residues. The germline CDR1 and CDR2 sequences are SGHTA and FQGNSA. J lost 6 bases, V lost 4 bases, and 6 bases had no gene match. The CDR3 region has the DNA TGTGCCAGCAGCTGGGGACAGGGAGGGGCTGAAGCTTTCTTT. The encoded protein is CASSWGQGGAEAFF.

CDR3 sequence (DNA): TGTGCCAGCAGCCCAGGGCTAGCGGGGGGGCGCGGCACCGGGGAGCTGTTTTTT. Protein product: CASSPGLAGGRGTGELFF. This chain connects TRBV7-2 to TRBJ2-2; TRBD2 aligns across 12 bases. CDR1 is SGHTA, CDR2 FQGNSA, per germline. The V gene end was trimmed by 5 bases and the J gene end by 4 bases; junction bases not matched to a gene: 11. CDR3 length: 18 residues. The full variable domain, in which reference TRBV7-2 and TRBJ2-2 provide the parts outside the CDR3, is GAGVSQSPSNKVTEKGKDVELRCDPISGHTALYWYRQSLGQGLEFLIYFQGNSAPDKSGLPSDRFSAERTGGSVSTLTIQRTQQEDSAVYLCASSPGLAGGRGTGELFFGEGSRLTVL.

J is TRBJ1-1 and V is TRBV6-2 or TRBV6-3, with a tentative D call TRBD1 (6 bases). Germline V gives CDR1 MNHEY, CDR2 SVGEGT. The CDR3 has 15 residues. Trimming cost V 0 bases and J 1 base, with 9 bases left between them. The CDR3 is CASSYSDSRNTEAFF. The DNA of the CDR3 is TGTGCCAGCAGTTACTCGGACAGCCGGAACACTGAAGCTTTCTTT.

The chain recombines TRBV4-1 with TRBJ2-2; D is undetermined. This CDR3 spans 15 amino acids. Germline V gene sequence: CDR1 MGHRA, CDR2 YSYEKL. Trimming removed 1 base from V and 1 base from J, with 7 bases in between. The CDR3 here is CASSQVAGNTGELFF. The DNA of the CDR3 is TGCGCCAGCAGCCAAGTAGCCGGGAACACCGGGGAGCTGTTTTTT.

The chain carries TRBV6-1 and TRBJ2-7, with 7 bases identical to TRBD1. The CDR3 extends over 17 amino acids. Looked up from germline, CDR1 is MNHNS and CDR2 is SASEGT. Trimming at V came to 0 bases and at J to 4 bases, leaving 12 bases not matched to a gene. The CDR3 bases are TGTGCCAGCAGTGAAGCGCGGATAAGGGGGCGTCAATACGAGCAGTACGTC. It translates to CASSEARIRGRQYEQYV.

The chain has TRBV19 and TRBJ1-5; D perhaps matches TRBD1 (5 bases). Trimming stripped 5 bases from V and 1 base from J, with 12 bases between. The CDR3 is made up of 15 amino acids. Germline CDR1 and CDR2: LNHDA and SQIVND (reference sequence). The CDR3 protein is CASSRTRGSNQPQHF. The CDR3 nucleotides are TGTGCCAGTAGTCGAACCCGGGGGAGCAATCAGCCCCAGCATTTT.